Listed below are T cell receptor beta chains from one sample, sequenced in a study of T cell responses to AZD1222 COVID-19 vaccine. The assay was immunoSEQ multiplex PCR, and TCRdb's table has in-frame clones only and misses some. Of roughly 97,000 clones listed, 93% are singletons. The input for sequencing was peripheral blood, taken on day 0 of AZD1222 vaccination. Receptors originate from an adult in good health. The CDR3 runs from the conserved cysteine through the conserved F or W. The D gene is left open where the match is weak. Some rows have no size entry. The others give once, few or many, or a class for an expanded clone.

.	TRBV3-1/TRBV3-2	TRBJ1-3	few	TGTGCCAGCAGCCAATCAGGGACTGGAAACACCATATATTTT	CASSQSGTGNTIYF
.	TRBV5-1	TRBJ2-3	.	TGCGCCAGCAGCTTGGCCGGTTCACAGGAGGACACAGATACGCAGTATTTT	CASSLAGSQEDTDTQYF
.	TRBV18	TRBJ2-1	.	TGTGCCAGCTCACCAGCTGGGGTTACCTCTCAATTTAGCTCCTACAATGAGCAGTTCTTC	CASSPAGVTSQFSSYNEQFF
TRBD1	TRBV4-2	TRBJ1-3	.	TGTGCCAGCAGCCAACTACAGGGGGAAGGAAACACCATATATTTT	CASSQLQGEGNTIYF
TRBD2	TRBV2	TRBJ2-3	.	TGTGCCAGCGCATGGACTAGCGGCAGCACAGATACGCAGTATTTT	CASAWTSGSTDTQYF
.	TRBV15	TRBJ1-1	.	TGTGCCACCAGCAGGGAGACAGATGTGAACACTGAAGCTTTCTTT	CATSRETDVNTEAFF
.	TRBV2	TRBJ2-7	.	TGTGCCAGCAGTGGACAGTCCATGCAGTACTTC	CASSGQSMQYF
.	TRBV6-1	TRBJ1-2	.	TGTGCCAGCAGTGAACGGGACACCATCTATGGCTACACCTTC	CASSERDTIYGYTF
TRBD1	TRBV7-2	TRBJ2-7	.	TGTGCCAGCAGCTTAAGGGGGACAGGGGGCTACGAGCAGTACTTC	CASSLRGTGGYEQYF
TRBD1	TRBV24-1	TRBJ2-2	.	TGTGCCACCAGTGAAACCGGGACAGGGTATAAGGACGGGGAGCTGTTTTTT	CATSETGTGYKDGELFF
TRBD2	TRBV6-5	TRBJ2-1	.	TGTGCCAGCAGTAGTAGCGGGAGGGGCAGTGAGCAGTTCTTC	CASSSSGRGSEQFF
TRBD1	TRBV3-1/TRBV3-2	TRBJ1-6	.	TGTGCCAGCAGCCAACAAAGGGGGCCTTCACCCCTCCACTTT	CASSQQRGPSPLHF
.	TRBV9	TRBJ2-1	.	TGTGCCAGCAGCGTAGGCGATTCTCACAATGAGCAGTTCTTC	CASSVGDSHNEQFF
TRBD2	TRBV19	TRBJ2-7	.	TGTGCCAGTAGCCTGGCGGGAGGTCGCGAGCAGTACTTC	CASSLAGGREQYF
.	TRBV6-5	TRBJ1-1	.	TGTGCCAGCAGTTACGGACTCGGTGAAGCTTTCTTT	CASSYGLGEAFF
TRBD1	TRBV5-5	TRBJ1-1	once	TGTGCCAGCAGCTTTTGGACAGGTTCGATTAACACTGAAGCTTTCTTT	CASSFWTGSINTEAFF
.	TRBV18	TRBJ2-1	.	TGTGCCAGCTCTTCTCTCCCCCTCTCTAGAGGAGGGTACTACAATGAGCAGTTCTTC	CASSSLPLSRGGYYNEQFF
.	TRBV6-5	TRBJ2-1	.	TGTGCCAGCGCCTTATTGGGCAATGAGCAGTTCTTC	CASALLGNEQFF
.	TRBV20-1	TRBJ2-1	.	TGCAGTGCTAGAGATCGGAATGAGCAGTTCTTC	CSARDRNEQFF
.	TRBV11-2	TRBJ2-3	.	TGTGCCAGCAGCTTGTCCGGAGATACGCAGTATTTT	CASSLSGDTQYF
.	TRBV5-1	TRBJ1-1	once	TGCGCCAGCAGCTTTGGGGGGAGGAGTACTGAAGCTTTCTTT	CASSFGGRSTEAFF
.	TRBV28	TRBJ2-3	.	TGTGCCAGCAGTTTTATTTTTACAGGTACCACTAGCACAGATACGCAGTATTTT	CASSFIFTGTTSTDTQYF
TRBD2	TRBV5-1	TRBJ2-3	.	TGCGCCAGCAGCCTTAGCGGGAGACCCACAGATACGCAGTATTTT	CASSLSGRPTDTQYF
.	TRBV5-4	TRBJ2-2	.	TGTGCCAGCAGCTCCCAGACCGCCCCGGGCACCGGGGAGCTGTTTTTT	CASSSQTAPGTGELFF
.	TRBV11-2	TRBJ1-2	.	TGTGCCAGCAGCCCACCTCGAGGATATAACTATGGCTACACCTTC	CASSPPRGYNYGYTF
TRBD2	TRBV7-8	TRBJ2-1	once	TGTGCCAGCAGCCCTGGACTAGCGGGAGGAGTGTTCTTC	CASSPGLAGGVFF
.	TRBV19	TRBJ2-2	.	TGTGCCAGTAGTATGCTTAACACCGGGGAGCTGTTTTTT	CASSMLNTGELFF
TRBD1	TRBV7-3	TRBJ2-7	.	TGTGCCAGCAGCCTAACCGGGACAGAGACATACGAGCAGTACTTC	CASSLTGTETYEQYF
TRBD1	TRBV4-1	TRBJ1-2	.	TGCGCCAGCAGCCAACTCCTGGGGGCAGGGGGCATCTATGGCTACACCTTC	CASSQLLGAGGIYGYTF
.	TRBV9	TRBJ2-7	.	TGTGCCAGCAGCCCATCAGGGCGGAACTACGAGCAGTACTTC	CASSPSGRNYEQYF
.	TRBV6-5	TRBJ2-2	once	TGTGCCAGCAGGCGGACAGATTTCACCGGGGAGCTGTTTTTT	CASRRTDFTGELFF
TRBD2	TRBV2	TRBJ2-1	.	TGTGCCAGCAGTGGACTAGCGGGAGTAAATGAGCAGTTCTTC	CASSGLAGVNEQFF
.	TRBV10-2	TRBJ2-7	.	TGCGCCAGCCGTAGTGGGGGCTCCTACGAGCAGTACTTC	CASRSGGSYEQYF
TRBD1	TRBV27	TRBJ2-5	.	TGTGCCAGCAGCAAGACAGGGACGCCGCAAGAGACCCAGTACTTC	CASSKTGTPQETQYF
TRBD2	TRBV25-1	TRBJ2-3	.	TGTGCCAGCAGTGAATCCAGCGGGAGAGGTGATACGCAGTATTTT	CASSESSGRGDTQYF
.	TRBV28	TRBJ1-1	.	TGTGCCAGCAGTTTTTGGAACACTGAAGCTTTCTTT	CASSFWNTEAFF
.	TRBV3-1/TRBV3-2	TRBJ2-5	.	TGTGCCAGCAGCCATCTTTTTGCAGGGCGTGCGTCCAGGGAGACCCAGTACTTC	CASSHLFAGRASRETQYF
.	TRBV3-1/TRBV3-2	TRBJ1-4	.	TGTGCCAGCAGCCAAGACCCAGGGAAACTGTTTTTT	CASSQDPGKLFF
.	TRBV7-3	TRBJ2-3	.	TGTGCCAGCAGCGAGGGGCGGCTTAGCACAGATACGCAGTATTTT	CASSEGRLSTDTQYF
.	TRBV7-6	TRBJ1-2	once	TGTGCCAGCAGCTTACTAGCCGCCCCGGGACATCCCTTCTATGGCTACACCTTC	CASSLLAAPGHPFYGYTF
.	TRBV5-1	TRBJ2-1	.	TGCGCCAGCAGCCGAGGACTGTCTAATGAGCAGTTCTTC	CASSRGLSNEQFF
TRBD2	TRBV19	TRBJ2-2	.	TGTGCCAGTACCCCGGGGGCGGGAGGGGTCACCGGGGAGCTGTTTTTT	CASTPGAGGVTGELFF
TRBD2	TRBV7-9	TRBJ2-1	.	TGTGCCAGCAGAACCGGGACTAGCGGGACCCCCCCCTACAATGAGCAGTTCTTC	CASRTGTSGTPPYNEQFF
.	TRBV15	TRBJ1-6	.	TGTGCCACCAGCAGAGTTAATAATTCACCCCTCCACTTT	CATSRVNNSPLHF
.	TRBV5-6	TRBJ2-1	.	TGTGCCAGCAGCTCTTACCTCGGATTGACAGAATCGTATTATGAGCAGTTCTTC	CASSSYLGLTESYYEQFF
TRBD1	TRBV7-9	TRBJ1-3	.	TGTGCCAGCAGCTCGACAGGGGGCTTTAGTGGAAACACCATATATTTT	CASSSTGGFSGNTIYF
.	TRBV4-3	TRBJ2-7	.	TGCGCCAGCAGCCAAGAATACTCCCCCTCCTACGAGCAGTACTTC	CASSQEYSPSYEQYF
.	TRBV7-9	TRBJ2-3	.	TGTGCCAGCAGCTTAGGGGGAAGGGCGTCCTCCACAGATACGCAGTATTTT	CASSLGGRASSTDTQYF
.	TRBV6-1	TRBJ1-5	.	TGTGCCAGCAGGGATCCGAACCAGCCCCAGCATTTT	CASRDPNQPQHF
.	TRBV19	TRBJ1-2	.	TGTGCCAGTAGTATTGGAGTCTCGGGCTATGGCTACACCTTC	CASSIGVSGYGYTF
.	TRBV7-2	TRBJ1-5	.	TGTGCCAGCAGCTTAACGTACGACAGGAGCAATCAGCCCCAGCATTTT	CASSLTYDRSNQPQHF
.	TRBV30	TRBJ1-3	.	TGTGCCTGGAGTGTACTGTCTGGAAACACCATATATTTT	CAWSVLSGNTIYF
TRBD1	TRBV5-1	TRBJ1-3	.	TGCGCCAGCAGCTTGGCAGACAGGGGGCATGGAAACACCATATATTTT	CASSLADRGHGNTIYF
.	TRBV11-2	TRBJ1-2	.	TGTGCCAGCAGCTTAAGGGGGGATGGCTACACCTTC	CASSLRGDGYTF
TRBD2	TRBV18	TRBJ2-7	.	TGTGCCAGCTCACCCGGACTAGCGCCTACCTACGAGCAGTACTTC	CASSPGLAPTYEQYF
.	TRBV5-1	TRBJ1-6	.	TGCGCCAGCAGACGTTCCGGGAGCTCCTATAATTCACCCCTCCACTTT	CASRRSGSSYNSPLHF
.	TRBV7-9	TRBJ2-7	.	TGTGCCAGCAGCTCCGGACGTTACTACGAGCAGTACTTC	CASSSGRYYEQYF